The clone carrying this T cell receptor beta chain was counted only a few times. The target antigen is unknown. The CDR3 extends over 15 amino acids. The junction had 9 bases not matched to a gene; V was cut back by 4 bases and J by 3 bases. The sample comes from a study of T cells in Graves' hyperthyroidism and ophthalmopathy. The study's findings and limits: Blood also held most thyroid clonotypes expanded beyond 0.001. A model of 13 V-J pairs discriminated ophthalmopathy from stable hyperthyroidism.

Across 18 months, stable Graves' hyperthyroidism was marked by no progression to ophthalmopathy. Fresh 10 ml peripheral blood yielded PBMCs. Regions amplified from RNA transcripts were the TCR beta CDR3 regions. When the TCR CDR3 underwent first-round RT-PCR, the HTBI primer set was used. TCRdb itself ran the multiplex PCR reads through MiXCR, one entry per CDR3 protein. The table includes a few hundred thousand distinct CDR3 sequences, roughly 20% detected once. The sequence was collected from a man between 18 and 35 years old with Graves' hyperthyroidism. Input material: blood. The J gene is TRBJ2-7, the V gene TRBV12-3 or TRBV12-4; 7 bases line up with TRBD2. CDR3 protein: CASSSRGSGIYEQYF. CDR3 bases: TGTGCCAGCAGTTCCCGTGGAAGCGGGATCTACGAGCAGTACTTC.